This T cell receptor (beta chain) was sequenced for a study of blood T cells in healthy people across ages. After removal of 2 bases from V and 5 bases from J, the junction contained 12 bases not matched to a gene. Germline CDR1 SGHAT, CDR2 FQNNGV. This CDR3 has 18 residues. The second PCR ran roughly 7 to 12 cycles with a sample-barcoded 5' primer and J-beta primers. Tagging of each cDNA molecule was performed by a template-switch adaptor with 12 random nucleotides. All samples yielded 3 million or more CDR3-containing paired-end reads. In TCRdb, the 5' RACE reads were re-called with MiXCR into one record per CDR3 protein. Of 1.5 million to 2 million distinct CDR3 sequences listed, approximately 50% were seen once; the top ten hold 2% to 2.5%. Study-level findings and limits: Considered underestimates were the diversity estimates obtained from one million T cells. There was no known CMV status for donors, so expanded clonotype changes were possibly confounded.

This clonotype showed up just a few times. Its antigen is not known. The sequence came from a middle-aged woman in good health. Source material: blood. The chain joins TRBV11-2 to TRBJ1-4, with 9 bases that match TRBD1. The CDR3 region has the DNA TGTGCCAGCAGCTTATCGGGACAGGGCCCTCTGGAGAATGAAAAACTGTTTTTT. Amino acids: CASSLSGQGPLENEKLFF.